Below, 31 T cell receptor beta chains from the same sample are listed, as sequenced in a study of blood T cell repertoires in COVID-19. Only in-frame clones appear in the TCRdb table, and some are missing; sequencing was by immunoSEQ multiplex PCR. The data show around 280,000 clones, with around 89% seen just once and roughly 1.6% held by the top ten. Sequencing was carried out using PBMCs or T cells enriched from blood (not recorded which). These receptors originate from a woman aged 18-29 years with acute COVID-19.

This chain links TRBV28 with TRBJ2-7; D possibly corresponds to TRBD1 (6 bases). Germline V CDR1 and CDR2: MDHEN, SYDVKM. The CDR3 sequence is 11 residues long. V was clipped by 7 bases and J by 5 bases, with 9 bases between them. The CDR3 region is CASNEGDEQYF. As DNA, the CDR3 is TGTGCCAGCAATGAGGGGGACGAGCAGTACTTC.

This chain joins TRBV15 and TRBJ2-7; weak D call: TRBD1 (6 bases). Germline CDR1 reads LNHNV; CDR2 reads YYDKDF (reference sequence). This CDR3 comprises 17 residues. V dropped 1 base and J dropped 6 bases, with 22 bases sitting between them. For the CDR3, the DNA is TGTGCCACCAGCAGAGCTCAACAGGGTCGGGGACGGGGCGAGCAGTACTTC. This codes for CATSRAQQGRGRGEQYF.

The gene calls are TRBV5-1 and TRBJ2-3, with D maybe TRBD2 (5 bases). Trimming left V 1 base short and J 0 bases short, with 12 bases between. The CDR3 contains 16 residues. CDR1 and CDR2 from the germline V gene are SGHRS and YFSETQ. The CDR3 region is CASSLRLTWSTDTQYF. The DNA for the CDR3 is TGCGCCAGCAGCTTGAGACTAACCTGGAGCACAGATACGCAGTATTTT.

The chain links TRBV18 to TRBJ2-7; perhaps TRBD2 as D (5 bases). The V gene's germline CDR1 is KGHSH and CDR2 LQKENI. The length of the CDR3 is 13 residues. Trimming took off 0 bases at V and 7 bases at J, with 10 bases between the two ends. The CDR3 DNA sequence: TGTGCCAGCTCACCACCGACTACCCTGGAGCAGTACTTC. Amino acids: CASSPPTTLEQYF.

The CDR3 DNA follows: TGTGCCAGCAAAGGGGTGGGGACTGAAGCTTTCTTT. It encodes CASKGVGTEAFF. This rearrangement joins TRBV28 to TRBJ1-1; possibly TRBD1 for D (5 bases). Germline CDR1 MDHEN, CDR2 SYDVKM. CDR3 size: 12 residues. The germline V and J ends were trimmed by 7 bases and 5 bases, with 11 bases remaining between them.

The rearrangement links TRBV7-2 to TRBJ2-2, with 8 bases identical to TRBD1. Trimming cost V 7 bases and J 1 base; bases outside gene matches: 2. Germline loops: CDR1 SGHTA, CDR2 FQGNSA. The CDR3 contains 14 residues. The CDR3 spells CASMGQENTGELFF. DNA for the CDR3: TGTGCCAGCATGGGACAGGAGAACACCGGGGAGCTGTTTTTT.

The chain uses TRBV5-1 and TRBJ2-3; 7 nucleotides line up with TRBD2. The germline V gene encodes CDR1 SGHRS and CDR2 YFSETQ. The CDR3 loop spans 17 amino acids. Trimming took 7 bases from V and 6 from J; bases not matched to a gene: 20. CDR3 loop: CASQKGPAGSPADTQYF. The DNA of the CDR3 is TGCGCCAGCCAAAAAGGGCCAGCGGGGTCCCCGGCCGATACGCAGTATTTT. The full variable domain, completed using reference TRBV5-1 and TRBJ2-3, is KAGVTQTPRYLIKTRGQQVTLSCSPISGHRSVSWYQQTPGQGLQFLFEYFSETQRNKGNFPGRFSGRQFSNSRSEMNVSTLELGDSALYLCASQKGPAGSPADTQYFGPGTRLTVL.

CDR3 residues: CASSSDSASSYNEQFF. CDR3 nucleotides: TGTGCCAGCTCATCGGATAGCGCGAGCTCCTACAATGAGCAGTTCTTC. J is TRBJ2-1 and V is TRBV18; the D gene is possibly TRBD2 (5 bases). Trimming pared 5 bases from V and 0 bases from J, leaving 14 bases between. The CDR3 is made up of 16 amino acids. Germline loops: CDR1 KGHSH, CDR2 LQKENI.

The chain links TRBV29-1 to TRBJ1-2; D uncertain. Between the trimmed V and J ends, which lost 2 bases and 8 bases, there was a span of 12 bases. The CDR3 covers 12 residues. The germline CDR1 and CDR2 sequences are SQVTM and ANQGSEA. The CDR3 region is CSVESVIGGYTF. The DNA of the CDR3 is TGCAGCGTTGAAAGCGTGATCGGCGGCTACACCTTC. The complete variable domain, with remaining parts taken from reference TRBV29-1 and TRBJ1-2, reads SAVISQKPSRDICQRGTSLTIQCQVDSQVTMMFWYRQQPGQSLTLIATANQGSEATYESGFVIDKFPISRPNLTFSTLTVSNMSPEDSSIYLCSVESVIGGYTFGSGTRLTVV.

V usage is TRBV4-3 and J usage is TRBJ1-6, with TRBD1 matching 7 bases. J was trimmed by 7 bases and V by 0 bases; bases with no gene match: 3. This CDR3 is 15 amino acids long. Germline CDR1 and CDR2: LGHNA and YSLEER. CDR3 protein: CASSQDARGNSPLHF. The CDR3 DNA reads as TGCGCCAGCAGCCAAGATGCCAGGGGGAATTCACCCCTCCACTTT.

To note about this clone: Additional DNA sequences in this sample encode the identical CDR3. The chain recombines TRBV28 with TRBJ2-2; 7 bases align to TRBD2. The V gene end was trimmed by 1 base and the J gene end by 5 bases; junction bases not matched to a gene: 1. Germline V gene sequence: CDR1 MDHEN, CDR2 SYDVKM. This CDR3 has 14 amino acids. CDR3 in amino acids: CASSLSGGTGELFF. The CDR3 region has the DNA TGTGCCAGCAGTTTATCCGGGGGGACCGGGGAGCTGTTTTTT.

The chain links TRBV7-2 to TRBJ2-7; no clear D. The CDR3 runs 14 residues. Germline values: CDR1 SGHTA, CDR2 FQGNSA. V lost 3 bases, J lost 0 bases, and 9 bases lay in between. CDR3 sequence reads: CASSFASLSYEQYF. The CDR3 DNA is TGTGCCAGCAGCTTTGCGTCCCTCTCCTACGAGCAGTACTTC.

The chain is built from TRBV27 and TRBJ2-7; D not resolved. Germline V gene lookup returns CDR1 MNHEY and CDR2 SMNVEV (reference sequence). CDR3 length: 14 residues. The V gene lost 2 bases and the J gene lost 7 bases, with 15 bases spanning the gap. The CDR3 sequence: CASSLGDPPYEQYF. The CDR3 region has the DNA TGTGCCAGCAGTTTAGGAGATCCCCCGTATGAGCAGTACTTC.

This clone was picked up one time. The chain joins TRBV4-1 to TRBJ2-1; TRBD1 matches 10 bases. The CDR3 has 15 residues. Germline CDR1 reads MGHRA; CDR2 reads YSYEKL. The J segment lost 5 bases and the V segment lost 3 bases, leaving 4 bases of the junction unmatched. This CDR3 is CASSHTGTGDNEQFF. The CDR3 DNA is TGCGCCAGCAGCCACACCGGGACAGGGGACAATGAGCAGTTCTTC.

The V and J genes are TRBV5-1 and TRBJ1-1; D remains ambiguous. Germline CDR1 reads SGHRS; CDR2 reads YFSETQ. This CDR3 contains 16 residues. V was trimmed by 4 bases and J by 4 bases, leaving 20 bases between them. Written as DNA, the CDR3 is TGCGCCAGCAGCCCGGCCGCTGGACGGGGAAGCACTGAAGCTTTCTTT. Protein sequence: CASSPAAGRGSTEAFF.

This chain's CDR3 is CASSLGGGSAANEQFF. The CDR3 nucleotides are TGCGCCAGCAGCTTGGGAGGCGGGAGCGCTGCCAATGAGCAGTTCTTC. V gene TRBV5-1 combines with J gene TRBJ2-1; TRBD2 agrees at 7 bases. V was clipped by 0 bases and J by 6 bases; unmatched bases: 9. Germline lookup yields CDR1 SGHRS and CDR2 YFSETQ. This CDR3 spans 16 amino acids.

The V and J genes are TRBV7-2 and TRBJ2-4; 9 nucleotides agree with TRBD1. Per germline, CDR1 SGHTA and CDR2 FQGNSA. Losses at the gene ends were 5 bases for V and 8 bases for J; bases not matched to a gene: 10. CDR3 size: 15 residues. The DNA of the CDR3 is TGTGCCAGCAGCATTTTGGGACAGGGTGGGGACATTCAGTACTTC. Its protein product is CASSILGQGGDIQYF.

The rearrangement joins TRBV7-9 to TRBJ1-1; perhaps TRBD1 as D (5 bases). Deletions cut 3 bases from V and 3 bases from J, with 11 bases between. The germline V gene encodes CDR1 SEHNR and CDR2 FQNEAQ (reference sequence). This CDR3 has 14 residues. The CDR3 DNA reads TGTGCCAGCAGCTTGCGGACAACGGACACTGAAGCTTTCTTT. Amino acids: CASSLRTTDTEAFF.

The chain is built from TRBV7-6 and TRBJ2-5; 9 bases map to TRBD1. Trimming cost V 2 bases and J 0 bases; bases outside gene matches: 10. The CDR3 has 18 amino acids. Germline V gene lookup returns CDR1 SGHVS and CDR2 FNYEAQ. The CDR3 DNA sequence: TGTGCCAGCAGCTTAACGGGACAGGGACTCCCTTACCAAGAGACCCAGTACTTC. Translated, it gives CASSLTGQGLPYQETQYF. Looking up the rest from reference TRBV7-6 and TRBJ2-5 gives the full variable domain: GAGVSQSPRYKVTKRGQDVALRCDPISGHVSLYWYRQALGQGPEFLTYFNYEAQQDKSGLPNDRFSAERPEGSISTLTIQRTEQRDSAMYRCASSLTGQGLPYQETQYFGPGTRLLVL.

The chain combines TRBV7-9 with TRBJ1-1, with D possibly TRBD1 on 5 matching bases. CDR3 length: 14 amino acids. The ends were cut back, 0 bases at V and 4 bases at J, with 9 bases in the middle. In germline, CDR1 is SEHNR, CDR2 FQNEAQ (reference sequence). The CDR3 here is CASSLATGGTEAFF. In DNA form, the CDR3 reads TGTGCCAGCAGCTTAGCAACCGGGGGCACTGAAGCTTTCTTT.

V is TRBV11-2 and J is TRBJ2-1, with TRBD1 identical over 7 bases. V trimming: 1 base; J trimming: 3 bases; junction bases outside the gene matches: 6. Germline V gene lookup returns CDR1 SGHAT and CDR2 FQNNGV. The CDR3 consists of 16 residues. The CDR3 DNA sequence: TGTGCCAGCAGCTTAGGGGTACAGGGGCGCTACAATGAGCAGTTCTTC. Translating it yields CASSLGVQGRYNEQFF.

This chain uses TRBV29-1 with TRBJ2-7, with D possibly being TRBD2 (5 bases). CDR3 length equals 15 residues. Trimming removed 5 bases at V and 0 bases at J, with 17 bases between. Germline CDR1 SQVTM, CDR2 ANQGSEA. The CDR3 nucleotides read TGCAGCGTTATTGGGAGTTTCTCAGGCTCCTACGAGCAGTACTTC. This encodes CSVIGSFSGSYEQYF.

This rearrangement joins TRBV6-2 or TRBV6-3 to TRBJ2-1, with 7 bases fitting TRBD2. Per the germline V gene, CDR1 is MNHEY and CDR2 is SVGEGT. The CDR3 has 15 amino acids. V lost 6 bases to trimming and J lost 6 bases; unmatched junction nucleotides: 11. CDR3 sequence reads: CASSKGLVFSNEQFF. CDR3 nucleotide sequence: TGTGCCAGCAGCAAAGGACTAGTTTTCAGCAATGAGCAGTTCTTC.

In the case of this clone: The same CDR3 arises from other DNA sequences in this sample as well. This rearrangement joins TRBV30 to TRBJ2-7; D might be TRBD2 (5 bases). The V and J ends lost 0 bases and 4 bases respectively, with 7 bases between them. This CDR3 is built from 12 residues. CDR1 and CDR2 (germline): GTSNPN, SVGIG (reference sequence). This CDR3 reads CAWSVSGYEQYF. In DNA form, the CDR3 reads TGTGCCTGGAGTGTGTCGGGATACGAGCAGTACTTC. Variable domain in full (rest from reference TRBV30 and TRBJ2-7): SQTIHQWPATLVQPVGSPLSLECTVEGTSNPNLYWYRQAAGRGLQLLFYSVGIGQISSEVPQNLSASRPQDRQFILSSKKLLLSDSGFYLCAWSVSGYEQYFGPGTRLTVT.

V is TRBV4-3 and J is TRBJ2-2; no definite D call. The CDR3 is 14 amino acids. Trimming cost V 3 bases and J 1 base, with 6 bases left between them. The germline V gene has CDR1 LGHNA and CDR2 YSLEER. The CDR3 nucleotides are TGCGCCAGCAGCCAGGCCAGGAACACCGGGGAGCTGTTTTTT. It yields the protein CASSQARNTGELFF.

The V and J genes are TRBV3-1 (or the pseudogene TRBV3-2) and TRBJ1-6; no clear D. This CDR3 region has 15 residues. Germline loops: CDR1 LGHDT, CDR2 YNNKEL (reference sequence). V was shortened by 3 bases and J by 7 bases, with 13 bases between the two germline ends. CDR3 sequence reads: CASSQALAANSPLHF. Written as DNA, the CDR3 is TGTGCCAGCAGCCAGGCTCTCGCAGCGAATTCACCCCTCCACTTT.

Concerning this clone itself: One end of the junction fails to match germline, which may point to a read error. The chain links TRBV7-8 to TRBJ2-7; TRBD2 matches at 7 bases. Germline lookup yields CDR1 SGHVS and CDR2 FQNEAQ. This CDR3 region has 12 residues. The CDR3 DNA reads as TGTGCCAGCAGCTTACCTAGCGGAGAGCTGTACTTC. This gives the protein CASSLPSGELYF.

This rearrangement joins TRBV5-1 to TRBJ1-6, with D perhaps TRBD1 (6 bases). This CDR3 is 14 amino acids long. The V and J ends lost 2 bases and 10 bases respectively, with 13 bases between them. Germline V gives CDR1 SGHRS, CDR2 YFSETQ. The CDR3 spells CASSLGGGKSPLHF. The CDR3 bases are TGCGCCAGCAGCTTAGGGGGTGGTAAGTCACCCCTCCACTTT.

The J gene is TRBJ1-6, the V gene TRBV7-2; 7 bases agree with TRBD1. The CDR3 sequence is 15 residues long. The germline gives CDR1 SGHTA, CDR2 FQGNSA. With 7 bases clipped from V and 6 bases from J, the junction kept 9 bases outside the gene matches. The DNA of the CDR3 is TGTGCCAGCACCGGGCAGGGGGTTGTTAATTCACCCCTCCACTTT. Translation gives CASTGQGVVNSPLHF.

The chain has TRBV5-4 and TRBJ1-1; D gene uncertain. Germline lookup yields CDR1 SGHNT and CDR2 YYREEE (reference sequence). This CDR3 comprises 15 residues. V shed 4 bases and J shed 0 bases, with 13 bases lying between them. This CDR3 is CASSPGGSMNTEAFF. In nucleotides, the CDR3 is TGTGCCAGCAGCCCCGGAGGAAGTATGAACACTGAAGCTTTCTTT.

This CDR3 is CASSFGTGTYEQYF. The CDR3 DNA follows: TGCGCCAGCAGCTTCGGGACAGGGACCTACGAGCAGTACTTC. The rearrangement links TRBV5-1 to TRBJ2-7; the match to TRBD1 covers 9 bases. There are 14 residues in the CDR3. Germline V CDR1 and CDR2: SGHRS, YFSETQ. The junction had 2 bases not matched to a gene; V was cut back by 2 bases and J by 2 bases.